Reported below is one T cell receptor (beta chain). This record belongs to a study of blood T cell repertoires in COVID-19. Study information: Italy, Spain and the United States were the sources of the convalescent and acute COVID-19 samples. PBMCs, B-cell-depleted T cells, or T cells were the source of the cDNA or gDNA that made up the material.

Per the original methods: Quantification of nucleated cells was approximated via reference gene primer amplification. Libraries were prepared by immunoSEQ multiplex PCR; TCRdb keeps only in-frame clonotypes and omits some of them. V and J calls and clone size are given by that table; D and trimming were obtained from the DNA. The sample has fewer than 200,000 clones; about 80% are singletons. The CDR3 runs to 15 residues. The V segment lost 6 bases and the J segment 4 bases; nucleotides outside the gene matches: 3. The germline V gene has CDR1 SNHLY and CDR2 FYNNEI. The V gene is TRBV2, the J gene TRBJ2-2; 12 nucleotides align to TRBD2. The source is a woman between 65 and 79 years old with acute or convalescent COVID-19. Material: peripheral blood. CDR3 amino acids: CASRGLAGSTGELFF. As DNA, the CDR3 is TGTGCCAGCAGAGGACTAGCGGGATCCACCGGGGAGCTGTTTTTT.